These 27 T cell receptor beta chains originate from one sample sequenced in a study of cytomegalovirus exposure and HLA in healthy donors. The PCR was carried out with 60 Vbeta primers and 13 Jbeta primers. Sequencing was performed with immunoSEQ multiplex PCR; in TCRdb, only in-frame clones are kept and a portion is missing. The sample records about 140,000 clones, approximately 77% being singletons. The specimen was PBMCs. These receptors originate from a man aged 25-40 years in good health and CMV-seronegative.

This chain connects TRBV19 to TRBJ1-1; D may be TRBD1 (6 bases). This CDR3 comprises 14 residues. Germline V CDR1 and CDR2: LNHDA, SQIVND (reference sequence). The ends were cut back, 6 bases at V and 1 base at J, with 12 bases in the middle. In DNA, the CDR3 is TGTGCCAGTAGCGCCGGGACACCGAACACTGAAGCTTTCTTT. Amino acid sequence: CASSAGTPNTEAFF. Full variable domain (missing parts from reference TRBV19 and TRBJ1-1): DGGITQSPKYLFRKEGQNVTLSCEQNLNHDAMYWYRQDPGQGLRLIYYSQIVNDFQKGDIAEGYSVSREKKESFPLTVTSAQKNPTAFYLCASSAGTPNTEAFFGQGTRLTVV.

The count of this clone is one. The rearrangement joins TRBV5-1 to TRBJ2-1; the match to TRBD1 covers 11 bases. The germline gives CDR1 SGHRS, CDR2 YFSETQ. CDR3 length equals 17 residues. Trimming cost V 0 bases and J 2 bases; bases outside gene matches: 4. The CDR3 DNA sequence: TGCGCCAGCAGCTTGGCCATGGGACAGGGGGCCTACAATGAGCAGTTCTTC. Translating gives CASSLAMGQGAYNEQFF. Based on the CDR3 plus reference TRBV5-1 and TRBJ2-1, the full variable domain is KAGVTQTPRYLIKTRGQQVTLSCSPISGHRSVSWYQQTPGQGLQFLFEYFSETQRNKGNFPGRFSGRQFSNSRSEMNVSTLELGDSALYLCASSLAMGQGAYNEQFFGPGTRLTVL.

This chain connects TRBV2 to TRBJ2-7; 8 bases are a match to TRBD1. The CDR3 is 13 amino acids. Germline CDR1 is SNHLY and CDR2 is FYNNEI. V lost 7 bases and J lost 12; bases outside the gene matches: 14. The CDR3 DNA reads as TGTGCCAGCAAGAAGGAGTTGGGACAGGAGGGGTACTTC. Amino acids: CASKKELGQEGYF.

The V call is TRBV7-9, the J call TRBJ2-5; 10 nucleotides match TRBD1. After removal of 5 bases from V and 5 bases from J, the junction contained 17 bases not matched to a gene. This CDR3 is 18 amino acids long. Germline V gene data show CDR1 as SEHNR and CDR2 as FQNEAQ (reference sequence). The CDR3 region is CASSTRSFRTGGGETQYF. CDR3 in DNA: TGTGCCAGCAGCACCAGGAGCTTTCGGACAGGGGGAGGGGAGACCCAGTACTTC.

This chain uses TRBV9 with TRBJ2-2; 10 nucleotides line up with TRBD2. V lost 0 bases to trimming and J lost 5 bases; unmatched junction nucleotides: 4. Germline V gives CDR1 SGDLS, CDR2 YYNGEE. The CDR3 totals 16 residues. CDR3 amino acids: CASSVAAGGPTGELFF. DNA for the CDR3: TGTGCCAGCAGCGTAGCAGCGGGAGGGCCGACCGGGGAGCTGTTTTTT.

The V gene is TRBV6-1, the J gene TRBJ2-2, with 10 bases matching TRBD2. This CDR3 spans 15 amino acids. V lost 2 bases and J lost 7; bases outside the gene matches: 4. Germline lookup yields CDR1 MNHNS and CDR2 SASEGT. The CDR3 nucleotides are TGTGCCAGCAGTGAACCAGCGGGAGGGGTCGGGGAGCTGTTTTTT. It encodes CASSEPAGGVGELFF.

This clone was observed once. The chain joins TRBV10-3 to TRBJ1-1; D possibly corresponds to TRBD1 (5 bases). This CDR3 region has 14 residues. Per the germline V gene, CDR1 is ENHRY and CDR2 is SYGVKD. Trimming pared 6 bases from V and 3 bases from J, leaving 14 bases between. Here the CDR3 reads CAISEGAAYTEAFF. For the CDR3, the DNA is TGTGCCATCAGCGAAGGGGCAGCCTACACTGAAGCTTTCTTT.

The chain combines TRBV6-5 with TRBJ1-5; 9 bases are shared with TRBD1. CDR3 size: 14 residues. The trim removed 7 bases at V and 5 bases at J, leaving 6 bases unmatched. In germline, CDR1 is MNHEY, CDR2 SVGAGI. The CDR3 DNA reads as TGTGCCAGCAACGTACAGGGGGCATATCAGCCCCAGCATTTT. Residues: CASNVQGAYQPQHF.

The chain links TRBV10-1 to TRBJ2-7; 7 nucleotides line up with TRBD2. J was trimmed by 5 bases and V by 1 base; bases with no gene match: 5. The CDR3 covers 14 residues. Germline lookup yields CDR1 WNHNN and CDR2 SYGVQD (reference sequence). The CDR3: CASSEYGRPNEQYF. The CDR3 DNA follows: TGCGCCAGCAGTGAGTACGGGAGGCCCAACGAGCAGTACTTC.

This clone has just a few counts. The chain combines TRBV11-2 with TRBJ2-3; 8 bases are a match to TRBD2. Germline loops: CDR1 SGHAT, CDR2 FQNNGV. The CDR3 has 16 residues. The V segment lost 3 bases and the J segment 5 bases; nucleotides outside the gene matches: 10. This chain's CDR3 is CASSFTYGRERDTQYF. Here the CDR3 DNA reads TGTGCCAGCAGCTTTACGTACGGGAGGGAGCGAGATACGCAGTATTTT.

This sequence joins TRBV15 and TRBJ2-7, with 7 bases that match TRBD1. The CDR3 loop spans 14 amino acids. Per germline, CDR1 LNHNV and CDR2 YYDKDF (reference sequence). After removal of 0 bases from V and 3 bases from J, the junction contained 2 bases not matched to a gene. CDR3 in DNA: TGTGCCACCAGCAGAGACCAGGGGGTCTACGAGCAGTACTTC. This sequence encodes CATSRDQGVYEQYF.

The J gene is TRBJ1-2, the V gene TRBV28; 9 bases align to TRBD1. V shed 4 bases, J shed 5 bases, and the junction held 8 bases outside the gene matches. CDR1 MDHEN and CDR2 SYDVKM come from the germline V gene. CDR3 size: 15 residues. CDR3 bases: TGTGCCAGCAGTTCCAGAGGACAGGGGATTTATGGCTACACCTTC. Amino acids: CASSSRGQGIYGYTF.

This chain links TRBV11-2 with TRBJ2-1, with 9 nucleotides matching TRBD1. In germline, CDR1 is SGHAT, CDR2 FQNNGV. V lost 2 bases to trimming and J lost 15 bases; unmatched junction nucleotides: 14. The CDR3 runs to 15 residues. CDR3 DNA sequence: TGTGCCAGCAGCTTACGACCCGGCGGACAGGGGATGGGGTTCTTC. This gives the protein CASSLRPGGQGMGFF.

The count of this clone is one. The chain joins TRBV27 to TRBJ2-7, with D unclear. V shed 5 bases and J shed 0 bases, with 11 bases lying between them. Germline V gives CDR1 MNHEY, CDR2 SMNVEV (reference sequence). The CDR3 runs 14 residues. The CDR3 DNA reads as TGTGCCAGCAGTCAACGGAGAACCTCCTACGAGCAGTACTTC. It specifies CASSQRRTSYEQYF.

V and J are TRBV5-1 and TRBJ2-7, with D unresolved. This CDR3 is built from 14 residues. Germline CDR1 reads SGHRS; CDR2 reads YFSETQ. V dropped 0 bases and J dropped 5 bases, with 12 bases sitting between them. CDR3 amino acids: CASSLATASHEQYF. As DNA, the CDR3 is TGCGCCAGCAGCTTGGCTACAGCATCCCACGAGCAGTACTTC.

The gene calls are TRBV12-5 and TRBJ2-7; 13 bases map to TRBD2. The CDR3 contains 18 residues. Germline V gives CDR1 LGHNT, CDR2 FRNRAP. With V trimmed by 1 base and J by 0 bases, 6 bases remained unmatched. CDR3 amino acids: CASGLALLAGGSSYEQYF. The DNA of the CDR3 is TGTGCTAGTGGTTTGGCCCTACTAGCGGGAGGGAGCTCCTACGAGCAGTACTTC.

This clone was picked up one time. The chain uses TRBV10-3 and TRBJ2-5, with D possibly TRBD1 on 6 matching bases. Trimming cost V 3 bases and J 4 bases, with 15 bases left between them. The germline V gene has CDR1 ENHRY and CDR2 SYGVKD. The CDR3 is 15 residues long. As DNA, the CDR3 is TGTGCCATCAGTGATGGCAGGGGCTCGGCAGAGACCCAGTACTTC. As protein: CAISDGRGSAETQYF.

The chain couples TRBV6-1 to TRBJ1-1; D gene uncertain. CDR1 is MNHNS and CDR2 is SASEGT in the germline V gene. The CDR3 is made up of 10 amino acids. V lost 6 bases to trimming and J lost 9 bases, with 8 bases between them. The CDR3, as DNA: TGTGCCAGCAGGGGGAGCCAAGCTTTCTTT. Translated, it gives CASRGSQAFF.

The gene calls are TRBV6-6 and TRBJ2-1; 11 positions agree with TRBD1. Looked up from germline, CDR1 is MNHNY and CDR2 is SVGAGI (reference sequence). The CDR3 is 14 residues long. V lost 4 bases and J lost 7; bases outside the gene matches: 3. The CDR3 DNA reads TGTGCCAGCAGTTGGACAGGGGGCTCGAATGAGCAGTTCTTC. Encoded protein: CASSWTGGSNEQFF.

The genes are TRBV10-3 and TRBJ2-1; TRBD2 agrees at 12 bases. The CDR3 has 20 amino acids. The germline CDR1 and CDR2 sequences are ENHRY and SYGVKD. Unmatched junction bases numbered 13, after V lost 3 bases and J lost 1 base. CDR3 loop: CAISDPGLAGEGGSYNEQFF. Written as DNA, the CDR3 is TGTGCCATCAGTGATCCGGGACTAGCGGGTGAAGGGGGATCCTACAATGAGCAGTTCTTC.

CDR3 sequence (DNA): TGTGCCAGCTCACTCTGGACAGGAGATACCAAAAACATTCAGTACTTC. The encoded protein is CASSLWTGDTKNIQYF. This chain uses TRBV18 with TRBJ2-4, with 7 bases identical to TRBD1. Losses at the gene ends were 4 bases for V and 2 bases for J; bases not matched to a gene: 8. This CDR3 has 16 residues. Germline-derived CDR1 and CDR2 are KGHSH and LQKENI.

The chain carries TRBV4-1 and TRBJ2-7; TRBD1 aligns across 9 bases. CDR1 and CDR2 from the germline V gene are MGHRA and YSYEKL. J lost 4 bases, V lost 2 bases, and 9 bases had no gene match. CDR3 size: 16 residues. The CDR3, as DNA: TGCGCCAGCAGCCAATTTTCCGGGACAGGGAGGTACGAGCAGTACTTC. Its protein is CASSQFSGTGRYEQYF.

The chain couples TRBV28 to TRBJ2-1; TRBD2 aligns across 13 bases. The CDR3 contains 17 residues. V shed 5 bases and J 15 bases; nucleotides not matched to a gene: 19. Germline assignment: CDR1 MDHEN and CDR2 SYDVKM. The CDR3 spells CASSRVPGLAGWKDRFF. In DNA, the CDR3 is TGTGCCAGCAGTCGGGTACCGGGACTAGCGGGGTGGAAGGATCGGTTCTTC.

The V call is TRBV6-4, the J call TRBJ2-2; 10 bases are shared with TRBD1. This CDR3 is 14 amino acids long. Trimming removed 5 bases from V and 5 bases from J; junction bases left unmatched: 2. Germline V gives CDR1 MRHNA, CDR2 SNTAGT. The CDR3 DNA sequence: TGTGCCAGCAGTCCGGGACAGGGGACCGGGGAGCTGTTTTTT. Encoded protein: CASSPGQGTGELFF.

The genes are TRBV18 and TRBJ2-3; D gene unclear. V was pared by 2 bases and J by 5 bases, with 5 bases between. The CDR3 sequence is 12 residues long. The germline V gene encodes CDR1 KGHSH and CDR2 LQKENI. The CDR3 region has the DNA TGTGCCAGCTCACCAAATCAAGATACGCAGTATTTT. Translated, it gives CASSPNQDTQYF.

The rearrangement links TRBV9 to TRBJ2-1, with 13 bases that match TRBD2. CDR1 and CDR2 from the germline V gene are SGDLS and YYNGEE. The CDR3 contains 15 residues. The junction had 3 bases not matched to a gene; V was cut back by 2 bases and J by 7 bases. Here the CDR3 reads CASSVPGLAGNEQFF. The CDR3 coding sequence is TGTGCCAGCAGCGTCCCGGGACTAGCGGGGAATGAGCAGTTCTTC.

CDR3 DNA: TGTGCCAGCAGTTCTCTCCACGAGCAGTACTTC. Translation gives CASSSLHEQYF. The chain is built from TRBV28 and TRBJ2-7; D unresolved. Trimming removed 4 bases at V and 5 bases at J, with 6 bases between. This CDR3 contains 11 residues. Germline assignment: CDR1 MDHEN and CDR2 SYDVKM.